This TCR beta chain was retrieved from a study of blood T cell repertoires in COVID-19. The CDR3 covers 13 residues. Germline loops: CDR1 SGHDT, CDR2 YYEEEE. V was clipped by 3 bases and J by 7 bases, with 13 bases between them. As processed by the authors: Nucleated cell counts were estimated from reference gene primer amplification. Only in-frame clones appear in the TCRdb table, and some are missing; sequencing was by immunoSEQ multiplex PCR. V, J and clone size were drawn from that table, and D and trimming were deduced from the DNA. Here the sample spans about 200,000 clones, roughly 85% being singletons.

V usage is TRBV5-6 and J usage is TRBJ1-2, with D unclear. The material sequenced was peripheral blood. The TCR sequence derives from a woman in her sixties or seventies with COVID-19, enrolled during active disease. The CDR3 sequence: CASSYRGDFGYTF. The CDR3 DNA reads TGTGCCAGCAGCTACCGGGGTGACTTTGGCTACACCTTC.